The rows below give T cell receptor beta chains drawn from one sample of a study of T cell changes during pregnancy in multiple sclerosis. Sequencing used immunoSEQ multiplex PCR; TCRdb keeps in-frame clones, though not all of them. The repertoire holds around 96,000 clones, 85% to 95% seen once, with about 4.5% in the top ten. The sample consisted of peripheral blood, taken in the first trimester of pregnancy. These receptors were taken from a female donor with multiple sclerosis, enrolled in a pregnancy study. The CDR3 runs from the conserved cysteine through the conserved F or W. A D gene is named only where the DNA matches it firmly. Clone sizes are given selectively: once, few, many, or a class where the clone is expanded.

J: TRBJ2-7
size: -
V: TRBV5-6
D: -
length: 12
DNA: TGTGCCAGCATCCGAGACTGCTACGAGCAGTACTTC
CDR3: CASIRDCYEQYF

J: TRBJ2-5
size: once
V: TRBV6-4
D: TRBD2
length: 15
DNA: TGTGCCAGCAGCTCGACTAGCGGGGGGCAGGAGACCCAGTACTTC
CDR3: CASSSTSGGQETQYF

J: TRBJ2-7
size: -
V: TRBV11-3
D: -
length: 14
DNA: TGTGCCAGCAGCCCTGGGCCGCCGGTCTACGAGCAGTACTTC
CDR3: CASSPGPPVYEQYF

J: TRBJ2-1
size: once
V: TRBV7-8
D: TRBD1
length: 16
DNA: TGTGCCAGCTGCCTTTCGGGACAGGGGCCCTACAATGAGCAGTTCTTC
CDR3: CASCLSGQGPYNEQFF

J: TRBJ2-1
size: -
V: TRBV27
D: -
length: 13
DNA: TGTGCCAGCAGTTTATACAGGGACAATGAGCAGTTCTTC
CDR3: CASSLYRDNEQFF

J: TRBJ2-7
size: -
V: TRBV12-5
D: -
length: 12
DNA: TGTGCTAGTGGAGCAGGGGCCTACGAGCAGTACTTC
CDR3: CASGAGAYEQYF

J: TRBJ2-2
size: -
V: TRBV15
D: -
length: 16
DNA: TGTGCCACCAGGGATGGGGGACTCCCGTACACCGGGGAGCTGTTTTTT
CDR3: CATRDGGLPYTGELFF

J: TRBJ2-7
size: -
V: TRBV6-1
D: -
length: 12
DNA: TGTGCCAGTGGGTGGACTCTCTACGAGCAGTACTTC
CDR3: CASGWTLYEQYF

J: TRBJ2-1
size: -
V: TRBV11-3
D: TRBD2
length: 15
DNA: TGTGCCAGCAGCCTCGAGCGGGGGACCTCGAATGAGCAGTTCTTC
CDR3: CASSLERGTSNEQFF

J: TRBJ1-4
size: -
V: TRBV2
D: TRBD1
length: 15
DNA: TGTGCCAGCAGCCGGACAGGGGATACTAATGAAAAACTGTTTTTT
CDR3: CASSRTGDTNEKLFF

J: TRBJ1-3
size: -
V: TRBV10-3
D: TRBD1
length: 16
DNA: TGTGCCATCAACACGAAGACAGGGGGCTCTGGAAACACCATATATTTT
CDR3: CAINTKTGGSGNTIYF

J: TRBJ1-1
size: once
V: TRBV30
D: -
length: 13
DNA: TGTGCCTGGAGTGTAGGGGAGGACACTGAAGCTTTCTTT
CDR3: CAWSVGEDTEAFF

J: TRBJ2-4
size: -
V: TRBV7-8
D: -
length: 19
DNA: TGTGCCAGCAGCTTAACCGCTAGCTTCAATACTCTAGCCAAAAACATTCAGTACTTC
CDR3: CASSLTASFNTLAKNIQYF

J: TRBJ2-7
size: -
V: TRBV6-5
D: -
length: 15
DNA: TGTGCCAGCAGCCAAAGCCCGGCGGTAGCCTACGAGCAGTACTTC
CDR3: CASSQSPAVAYEQYF

J: TRBJ2-3
size: -
V: TRBV27
D: TRBD2
length: 13
DNA: TGTGCCAGCGGACGACTAGCGGGGGTTGAGCAGTATTTT
CDR3: CASGRLAGVEQYF

J: TRBJ1-1
size: -
V: TRBV19
D: -
length: 14
DNA: TGTGCCAGTAGTATAGGGCAGTGGAACACTGAAGCTTTCTTT
CDR3: CASSIGQWNTEAFF

J: TRBJ1-5
size: -
V: TRBV7-9
D: -
length: 12
DNA: TGTGCCAGCACAAATGACAACCAGCCCCAGCATTTT
CDR3: CASTNDNQPQHF

J: TRBJ2-7
size: -
V: TRBV6-5
D: TRBD1
length: 14
DNA: TGTGCCAGCAGAAGGGACAGGGGGAGGTACGAGCAGTACTTC
CDR3: CASRRDRGRYEQYF

J: TRBJ2-1
size: -
V: TRBV11-3
D: TRBD2
length: 15
DNA: TGTGCCAGCAGCTTAGATAGCGGGGGGGCCGGAGAGCAGTTCTTC
CDR3: CASSLDSGGAGEQFF

J: TRBJ2-3
size: once
V: TRBV7-3
D: TRBD2
length: 13
DNA: TGTGCCAGCAGCCCAGGGACTAGCGGTACGCAGTATTTT
CDR3: CASSPGTSGTQYF

J: TRBJ2-7
size: -
V: TRBV6-5
D: -
length: 13
DNA: TGTGTCAGCAGTCCCCCAGGTGCCTACGAGCAGTACTTC
CDR3: CVSSPPGAYEQYF

J: TRBJ1-2
size: once
V: TRBV7-9
D: TRBD1
length: 15
DNA: TGTGCCAGCAGCCCACCGACAGGGGGCGACTATGGCTACACCTTC
CDR3: CASSPPTGGDYGYTF

J: TRBJ2-7
size: -
V: TRBV5-4
D: TRBD1
length: 15
DNA: TGTGCCAGCAGCAAATACGATCGGGACAGCGGCGAGCAGTACTTC
CDR3: CASSKYDRDSGEQYF

J: TRBJ2-7
size: -
V: TRBV6-5
D: -
length: 13
DNA: TGTGCCAGCAGCTCCCAGGGTTTGAGGGAGCAGTACTTC
CDR3: CASSSQGLREQYF

J: TRBJ2-5
size: -
V: TRBV15
D: -
length: 13
DNA: TGTGCCACCAGCCCCCGGGCCGGGGTGACCCAGTACTTC
CDR3: CATSPRAGVTQYF

J: TRBJ2-5
size: once
V: TRBV7-2
D: -
length: 15
DNA: TGTGCCAGCAGCTTAGCGGGGGCGAAAGGGGGGACCCAGTACTTC
CDR3: CASSLAGAKGGTQYF

J: TRBJ1-1
size: -
V: TRBV2
D: TRBD1
length: 15
DNA: TGTGCCAGCAGATATCCGGGACAGGGAGGCAGAGGAGCTTTCTTT
CDR3: CASRYPGQGGRGAFF

J: TRBJ2-1
size: -
V: TRBV9
D: TRBD2
length: 15
DNA: TGTGCCAGCAGCGTAGGTTCCCAGGGAGGGTATGAGCAGTTCTTC
CDR3: CASSVGSQGGYEQFF

J: TRBJ2-7
size: once
V: TRBV7-2
D: TRBD1
length: 15
DNA: TGTGCCAGCAGTCTCCGGCAGGGGGCCTCCTACGAGCAGTACTTC
CDR3: CASSLRQGASYEQYF

J: TRBJ1-1
size: -
V: TRBV6-1
D: -
length: 13
DNA: TGTGCCAGCTTACGGGACACTTTATCTGAAGCTTTCTTT
CDR3: CASLRDTLSEAFF

J: TRBJ2-3
size: -
V: TRBV5-6
D: TRBD2
length: 15
DNA: TGTGCCAGCAGCCCGGGACTAGCGGGGGGCCGATGGGAGTATTTT
CDR3: CASSPGLAGGRWEYF

J: TRBJ1-2
size: -
V: TRBV18
D: TRBD1
length: 14
DNA: TGTGCCAGCTCACCACTGGGACAGGGCTTTGGCTACACCTTC
CDR3: CASSPLGQGFGYTF

J: TRBJ1-1
size: -
V: TRBV19
D: TRBD1
length: 15
DNA: TGTGCCAGTAGTGAACAGGGGCGATTGAACACTGAAGCTTTCTTT
CDR3: CASSEQGRLNTEAFF

J: TRBJ1-2
size: -
V: TRBV7-2
D: -
length: 13
DNA: TGTGCCAGCAGCTTAGCGGTGACATATGGCTACACCTTC
CDR3: CASSLAVTYGYTF

J: TRBJ2-1
size: -
V: TRBV7-8
D: TRBD2
length: 15
DNA: TGTGCCAGCAGCTTGGGAGCGGGGGGGCCGGCGGAGCAGTTCTTC
CDR3: CASSLGAGGPAEQFF

J: TRBJ2-7
size: -
V: TRBV2
D: TRBD1
length: 14
DNA: TGTGCCAGCAAGGGGACAGGATCTTATTACGAGCAGTACTTC
CDR3: CASKGTGSYYEQYF

J: TRBJ1-1
size: -
V: TRBV5-1
D: -
length: 14
DNA: TGCGCCAGCAGCTCAAGGGAGTACGACACTGAAGCTTTCTTT
CDR3: CASSSREYDTEAFF

J: TRBJ1-2
size: -
V: TRBV16
D: -
length: 15
DNA: TGTGCCAGCAGCCAATATGGGGGAGGATCGGATGGCTACACCTTC
CDR3: CASSQYGGGSDGYTF

J: TRBJ2-7
size: -
V: TRBV2
D: TRBD2
length: 16
DNA: TGTGCCAGCGATCCTGTAAATGGCGGGGGGGCGGGGGAGCAGTACTTC
CDR3: CASDPVNGGGAGEQYF

J: TRBJ2-7
size: -
V: TRBV7-2
D: TRBD2
length: 14
DNA: TGTGCCAGCAGCCAGACTAGCGGGGGCTACGAGCAGTACTTC
CDR3: CASSQTSGGYEQYF

J: TRBJ2-7
size: -
V: TRBV21-1
D: -
length: 14
DNA: TGTGCCAGCAGCAAAATGGCGGGGGGCTACGAGCAGTACTTC
CDR3: CASSKMAGGYEQYF

J: TRBJ1-6
size: -
V: TRBV10-3
D: -
length: 14
DNA: TGTGCCATCAGTGCCCGAGAAGAGAATTCACCCCTCCACTTT
CDR3: CAISAREENSPLHF

J: TRBJ2-3
size: -
V: TRBV11-2
D: -
length: 14
DNA: TGTGCCAGCACCAAACTAGGTGGCACAGATACGCAGTATTTT
CDR3: CASTKLGGTDTQYF

J: TRBJ2-7
size: -
V: TRBV4-1
D: TRBD1
length: 15
DNA: TGCGCCAGCAGCCAAGAATGGGACAGGGGGGCCGAGCAGTACTTC
CDR3: CASSQEWDRGAEQYF

J: TRBJ1-2
size: -
V: TRBV10-3
D: -
length: 17
DNA: TGTGCCATCAGTCCACGAGGGGGGGTTACAGCGAACTATGGCTACACCTTC
CDR3: CAISPRGGVTANYGYTF

J: TRBJ2-6
size: -
V: TRBV10-3
D: -
length: 15
DNA: TGTGCCATCAGCGATGCAGGGACTGGGGCCAACGTCCTGACTTTC
CDR3: CAISDAGTGANVLTF

J: TRBJ2-7
size: -
V: TRBV25-1
D: TRBD1
length: 14
DNA: TGTGCCAGCAAATCGGACAGGTTTGACAACGAGCAGTACTTC
CDR3: CASKSDRFDNEQYF

J: TRBJ2-1
size: -
V: TRBV29-1
D: -
length: 8
DNA: TGCAGCGTTGAATCGGGTGTCTTC
CDR3: CSVESGVF

J: TRBJ2-7
size: -
V: TRBV5-1
D: TRBD1
length: 15
DNA: TGCGCCAGCAGCCAAGGACAGGGTGCGGGATACGAGCAGTACTTC
CDR3: CASSQGQGAGYEQYF

J: TRBJ2-1
size: -
V: TRBV5-8
D: TRBD2
length: 15
DNA: TGTGCCAGCAGCCCCGGGACTACCTCCTACAATGAGCAGTTCTTC
CDR3: CASSPGTTSYNEQFF

J: TRBJ1-3
size: -
V: TRBV7-9
D: -
length: 12
DNA: TGTGCCAGCAGCTTATCGGGGAATCCAGGCCTTTTT
CDR3: CASSLSGNPGLF

J: TRBJ1-1
size: -
V: TRBV6-1
D: TRBD1
length: 14
DNA: TGTGCCAGCAGTGCCCGACAGGGACCCACTGAAGCTTTCTTT
CDR3: CASSARQGPTEAFF

J: TRBJ1-4
size: once
V: TRBV9
D: -
length: 15
DNA: TGTGCCAGCAGTCCCCAGGGTCTTTCTAATGAAAAACTGTTTTTT
CDR3: CASSPQGLSNEKLFF

J: TRBJ2-7
size: -
V: TRBV19
D: TRBD1
length: 14
DNA: TGTGCCAGTAGTATAGCGGACAGGGGCTACGAGCAGTACTTC
CDR3: CASSIADRGYEQYF

J: TRBJ2-2
size: -
V: TRBV5-6
D: TRBD2
length: 16
DNA: TGTGCCAGCAGCTTACCGACTAGCGGTAACACCGGGGAGCTGTTTTTT
CDR3: CASSLPTSGNTGELFF